This entry is about one T cell receptor beta chain. These data belong to a study of Graves' ophthalmopathy and Graves' hyperthyroidism. The sequenced template was RNA, covering the TCR beta CDR3 region. RT-PCR in the first round used HTBI primers; a second-round multiplex PCR followed. TCRdb redid the calling of the multiplex PCR reads with MiXCR, one entry per CDR3 protein. The sample shows some 750,000 distinct CDR3 sequences, about 44% of them seen only once. V was trimmed by 0 bases and J by 1 base, leaving 12 bases between them. Germline-derived CDR1 and CDR2 are MGHRA and YSYEKL. This CDR3 is 16 amino acids long.

Sequencing input: peripheral blood. The clonotype originates from an adult man with Graves' ophthalmopathy. The chain links TRBV4-1 to TRBJ1-1; D is ambiguous. DNA for the CDR3: TGCGCCAGCAGCCAAGATTTCCCCCGCCAGAACACTGAAGCTTTCTTT. Encoded protein: CASSQDFPRQNTEAFF.